One T cell receptor (beta chain) is described in this entry. Its binding antigen is unknown. The entry originates in a study of cytomegalovirus exposure and HLA in healthy donors (dated by TCRdb to the late 2010s). In terms of the full investigation: An earlier analysis of some 500 of the donors reported 250 to 350 Gb of sequence data and roughly 110 million unique TCR beta sequences from 150 million to 200 million T cells. The later analysis used no new phenotypic data to find candidate immune exposures, relying instead on TCR beta sequences and their occurrence across donors. Donor age, sex, ethnicity and CMV serostatus were compiled together with the repertoire data. An early release that covered about 600 HLA-typed donors contained around 300 gigabases of sequencing data and around 80 million unique TCR sequences. Every repertoire in the discovery cohort had been generated on one and the same sequencing platform. The study aimed to test whether signatures of past pathogen exposure could be identified by cataloging public T cell receptors. A later genetic analysis took genome-wide SNP genotypes for about 60% of the roughly 670 donors and used that subset as a discovery cohort. High-throughput TCR immunosequencing, statistical association of individual TCRs with disease status, and machine learning were combined to predict cytomegalovirus infection status. The study profiled the T cell repertoires of 500 to 800 subjects by immunosequencing and related them to cytomegalovirus serostatus. Of the roughly 400 genotyped donors, over 65% fell in the genetic ancestry cluster associated with self-reported Caucasian donors. HLA typing included class I and class II loci at four-digit resolution. In addition to the first cohort of 666 subjects, a separate validation cohort of some 120 different subjects was used. A later analysis re-examined previously published TCR beta repertoires from about 670 donors and added high-resolution HLA genotyping to investigate patterns of TCR occurrence. In an earlier analysis of 587 of the donors, high-throughput TCR beta sequencing was used to judge whether each TCR beta V gene segment behaved as functional or pseudogenic. Across under 500 genotyped donors of the cohort, an average of about 220,000 unique TCR beta nucleotide sequences per donor were sequenced, and roughly 17% of those sequences were non-productive. The number of typed donors differed by locus: about 629-630 for A, B, C, DRB1 and DQB1; some 500 for DQA1; approximately 610 for DPA1; and roughly 490 for DPB1. About 5 DR-DQ haplotypes were handled as single units for association and clustering, since linkage in the cohort was strong.

Study-level results and caveats: A few of the identified cytomegalovirus-associated TCR beta chains were confirmed in vitro to be specific for cytomegalovirus antigens. In a later analysis, HLA-associated TCR beta chains showed more clonal expansion and lower generation probabilities than non-associated chains that were equally common. The study gave a list of about 160 TCR beta chains associated with cytomegalovirus. In this cohort, only TCR beta chains were sequenced, and detectable features were limited by the absence of alpha or paired-chain data. The classifier was reported to diagnose cytomegalovirus status with high specificity and sensitivity in both the original cohort and the validation cohort. Several of the top co-occurrence clusters appeared to be linked to parvovirus B19, influenza, CMV and Epstein-Barr virus, according to a later analysis. At a false discovery rate of 0.05, a later analysis linked some 18,000 TCR beta sequences to specific HLA alleles. Because counts were too low, seventeen rarely observed V segments, including chromosome 9 orphons, were excluded from the earlier analysis of 587 of the donors. The authors suggested that the approach could potentially be extended to other disease states and immunological phenotypes. A cluster of highly shared sequence variants was judged likely to be a technical artifact of the sequencing pipeline. Because HLA typing was unavailable for some donors at each locus, only the typed subset was used in association tests. A further reported finding was that TCR beta sequences accurately predicted the HLA-A and HLA-B alleles for most subjects in the first cohort. Compared with the roughly 670-donor mean, donors in an Asian-associated ancestry cluster had fewer N-insertions in productive TCRs, according to a later genetic analysis. According to a later analysis, TCR association rates differed among HLA loci, with DRB1 alleles showing the most associated TCRs and HLA-C alleles showing the fewest. Sequencing depth was assumed to be roughly uniform across donors in the presence/absence analyses, though that assumption may not hold. An earlier analysis of roughly 570 of the donors showed that most TCR beta V segments appeared in productive rearrangements either about 87% or about 30% of the time, which broadly matched IMGT annotations. V-gene and J-gene trimming of TCR beta chains was associated with a missense DCLRE1C variant in a later genetic analysis, and the association was replicated in an independent cohort. When HLA alleles, especially DR and DQ, strongly co-occurred, attributing TCR associations to individual alleles was difficult. While some public TCRs were present in many individuals, most TCR sequences turned up only very rarely across donors. Correlated functional status among segregating V segments might be attributable to linkage disequilibrium, but an unknown experimental factor could not be ruled out. According to a later analysis, most CMV-associated TCR beta chains appeared to be HLA-restricted, and the HLA associations seemed to be driven largely by CMV exposure. Immune exposure information for the cohort was limited to CMV serostatus.

Library creation used the immunoSEQ multiplex PCR assay. A mixture of 60 forward primers for TCR Vbeta segments and 13 reverse primers for TCR Jbeta segments was used in the multiplex PCR. Amplification of the CDR3 region of rearranged TCR beta genes was performed with a multiplex PCR assay on genomic DNA. The Illumina HiSeq System was used to sequence the amplified TCR beta libraries as 87-base-pair reads. Under the source paper's analysis protocol: A later analysis tallied around 82 million unique TCR beta chains across the 700 or so repertoires, and around 10 million of those chains were shared by two or more donors. To remove PCR and sequencing errors, raw reads were error-corrected and collapsed into unique sequences using a nearest-neighbor algorithm that merged closely related sequences. Alignment of CDR3 sequences to IMGT reference sequences was used to assign V, D and J gene segments. For a sequence to be retained, a match of at least six nucleotides to both a V gene segment and a J gene segment was required. A rearrangement was called productive if the CDR3 had no stop codons and remained in frame with V and J, and every other rearrangement was called non-productive. Following IMGT convention, CDR3 was defined as the stretch from the second conserved V-encoded cysteine to the conserved J-encoded phenylalanine. In an earlier analysis of some 550 of the donors, sequences lacking an unambiguous match to a single V gene segment were excluded. In an earlier analysis of 450 to 750 of the donors, a V segment was called functional when productive rearrangements were above 56.7%, and segregating when the standard deviation between donors exceeded 5%. A statistical classification framework was built for diagnosing cytomegalovirus status from the catalog of TCR beta chain sequences. V and J gene assignment, in a later analysis, came from comparing TCR nucleotide sequences with IMGT/GENE-DB human TR gene sequences. In a later analysis, CDR3 sequences and most-parsimonious VDJ recombination scenarios were assigned using the TCRdist pipeline. In a later analysis, each TCR beta chain was defined by its CDR3 amino acid sequence together with its V-gene family, and reads without a unique V-gene family were excluded. In a later analysis, nearly 600 highly shared, low-generation-probability nucleotide sequences were removed to address suspected cross-contamination and a sequencing artifact. For each public chain, a later analysis derived a clonal expansion index from normalized ranks of inferred template counts within each repertoire. In a later analysis, generation probabilities were computed using a VDJ recombination model fitted to out-of-frame rearrangements, and the results were checked against IGoR. A later analysis scored TCR-TCR, TCR-HLA and TCR-CMV co-occurrence with hypergeometric tests, applying a repertoire-size bias correction to TCR pairs. A later analysis estimated false discovery rates by permuting HLA or CMV assignments 20 times. In a later analysis, co-occurring TCRs were grouped with DBSCAN, and TCRdist sequence similarity was added when clustering was performed within HLA-allele-positive subsets. For co-occurrence clustering, repertoires with fewer than 30,000 or more than 120,000 public chains were excluded, along with five or six repertoires with anomalous nucleotide sharing. TCRdb mirrors the immuneACCESS table, restricted to in-frame sequences. Some clones are absent from its copies; in checked studies, under half trace to an unresolved V gene, and the reason for the others is unknown. The V and J calls and clone size are taken from that table; D and trimming were inferred from the DNA. This sample's table has entries for roughly 90,000 clones. The biggest ten clones account for just over 15% of the sample.

The cohort was made up of about 610 healthy bone marrow donors. At the time of sampling, all cohort members were nominally healthy, though unrecorded immune exposures were likely present. The donor was CMV seropositive and was included in the group of 300 or so seropositive cohort members. Every donor gave a peripheral blood sample, and the peripheral blood mononuclear cells from that sample were used for TCR beta sequencing. Genomic DNA extraction from the blood cell samples was performed with the Qiagen DNeasy Blood Extraction Kit. The source material was PBMCs. This TCR came from a man in his forties or fifties in good health and CMV-seropositive.

The DNA is as follows: TGTGCCAGCAGCTTGGGACAGGGGGCTAACGAGCAGTACTTC. This gives the protein CASSLGQGANEQYF. Recombination joined TRBV5-6 with TRBJ2-7, and 10 junction bases match TRBD1. The germline V gene specifies SGHDT as CDR1 and YYEEEE as CDR2. The germline V and J ends show losses of 0 bases and 5 bases respectively, and no gene match explains 2 bases of the junction. From cysteine to phenylalanine, the CDR3 is 14 amino acids long. Solely the CDR3 DNA is kept, with 42 bases framed from the first base.